Below, one TCR beta chain is given with its context. Its cognate antigen is unknown. The record originates from a study of PD-L1 blockade in urothelial cancer. Every PCR was spiked with synthetic TCR analog templates. TCRdb's table, derived via immunoSEQ multiplex PCR, lists solely in-frame clones and lacks some. The data hold about 53,000 clones, with roughly 89% observed a single time. Study-wide results and caveats: TCR clonality was measured in pretreatment peripheral blood. Clonality below the median predicted better survival.

This CDR3 region has 15 residues. J was trimmed by 4 bases and V by 3 bases; bases with no gene match: 2. CDR1 KGHSH and CDR2 LQKENI come from the germline V gene. Time point defined: pretreatment peripheral blood. The genes are TRBV18 and TRBJ2-1; 11 bases align to TRBD1. The receptor's source is a woman aged 60-75 years with urothelial cancer. Sequenced material: PBMCs, taken around atezolizumab (anti-PD-L1) treatment. Here the CDR3 DNA reads TGTGCCAGCTCACCGGACAGGGGGCGATACAATGAGCAGTTCTTC. Its translation is CASSPDRGRYNEQFF.